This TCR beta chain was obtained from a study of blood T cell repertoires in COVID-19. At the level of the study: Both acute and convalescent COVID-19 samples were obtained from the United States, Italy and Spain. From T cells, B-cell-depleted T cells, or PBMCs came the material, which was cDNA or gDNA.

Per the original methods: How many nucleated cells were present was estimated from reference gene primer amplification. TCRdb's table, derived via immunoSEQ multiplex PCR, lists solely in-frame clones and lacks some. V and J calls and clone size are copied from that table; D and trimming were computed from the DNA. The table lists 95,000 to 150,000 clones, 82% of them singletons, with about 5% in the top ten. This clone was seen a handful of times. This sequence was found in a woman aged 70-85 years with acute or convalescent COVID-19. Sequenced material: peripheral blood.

In DNA, the CDR3 is TGTGCCAGCAGTGAAGTACAGATTGAGCAGTTCTTC. It encodes CASSEVQIEQFF. The V and J genes are TRBV2 and TRBJ2-1; D is unclear. The V and J ends lost 1 base and 9 bases respectively, with 7 bases between them. Per germline, CDR1 SNHLY and CDR2 FYNNEI. This CDR3 contains 12 residues.